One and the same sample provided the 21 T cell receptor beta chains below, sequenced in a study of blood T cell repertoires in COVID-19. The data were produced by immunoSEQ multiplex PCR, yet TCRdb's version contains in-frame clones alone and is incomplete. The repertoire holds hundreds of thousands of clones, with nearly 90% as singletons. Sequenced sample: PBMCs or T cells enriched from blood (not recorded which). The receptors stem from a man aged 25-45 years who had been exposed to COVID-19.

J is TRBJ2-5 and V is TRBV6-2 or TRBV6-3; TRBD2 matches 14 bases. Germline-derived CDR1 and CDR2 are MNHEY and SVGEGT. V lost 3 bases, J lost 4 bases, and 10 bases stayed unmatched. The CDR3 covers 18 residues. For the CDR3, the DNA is TGTGCCAGCAGTTATGCGAGACTAGCGGGGGGGAAACGAGAGACCCAGTACTTC. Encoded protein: CASSYARLAGGKRETQYF.

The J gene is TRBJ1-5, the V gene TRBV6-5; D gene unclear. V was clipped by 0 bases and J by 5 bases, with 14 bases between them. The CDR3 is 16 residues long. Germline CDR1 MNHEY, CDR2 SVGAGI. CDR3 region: CASSYSPRGRDQPQHF. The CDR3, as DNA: TGTGCCAGCAGTTACTCCCCACGAGGTCGGGATCAGCCCCAGCATTTT.

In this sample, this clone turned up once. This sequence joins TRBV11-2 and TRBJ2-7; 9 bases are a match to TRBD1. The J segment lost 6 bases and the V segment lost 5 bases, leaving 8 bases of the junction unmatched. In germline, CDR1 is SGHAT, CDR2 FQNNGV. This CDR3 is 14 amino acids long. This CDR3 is CASSGYRGRFEQYF. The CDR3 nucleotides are TGTGCCAGCAGCGGTTACAGGGGGCGCTTCGAGCAGTACTTC.

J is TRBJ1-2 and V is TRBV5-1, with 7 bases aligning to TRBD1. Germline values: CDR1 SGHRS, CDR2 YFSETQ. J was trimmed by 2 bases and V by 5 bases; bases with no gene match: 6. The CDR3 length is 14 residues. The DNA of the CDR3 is TGCGCCAGCAGACTCCAGGGGGACAACTATGGCTACACCTTC. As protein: CASRLQGDNYGYTF.

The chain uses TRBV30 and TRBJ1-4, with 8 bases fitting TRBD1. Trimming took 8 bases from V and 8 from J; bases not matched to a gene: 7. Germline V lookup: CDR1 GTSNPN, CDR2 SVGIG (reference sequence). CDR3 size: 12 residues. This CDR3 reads CAGQGAGEKLFF. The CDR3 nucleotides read TGTGCCGGGCAGGGGGCAGGCGAAAAACTGTTTTTT.

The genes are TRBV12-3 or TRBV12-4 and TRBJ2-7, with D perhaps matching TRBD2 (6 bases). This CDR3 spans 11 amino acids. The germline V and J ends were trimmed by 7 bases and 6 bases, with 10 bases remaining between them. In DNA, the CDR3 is TGTGCCAGCACCGACGGGGGCGAGCAGTACTTC. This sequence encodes CASTDGGEQYF.

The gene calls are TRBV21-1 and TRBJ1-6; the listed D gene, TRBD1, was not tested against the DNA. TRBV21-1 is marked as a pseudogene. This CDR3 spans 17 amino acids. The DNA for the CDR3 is TGTGCCAGCAGCTATCGGACAGGGGGCCCAAATAATTCACCCCTCCACTTT. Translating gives CASSYRTGGPNNSPLHF.

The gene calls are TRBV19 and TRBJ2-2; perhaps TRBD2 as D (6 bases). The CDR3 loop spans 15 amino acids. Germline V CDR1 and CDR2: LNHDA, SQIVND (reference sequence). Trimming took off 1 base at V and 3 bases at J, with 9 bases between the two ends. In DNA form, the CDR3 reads TGTGCCAGTAGTATAGGGGACTCCCACACCGGGGAGCTGTTTTTT. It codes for CASSIGDSHTGELFF.

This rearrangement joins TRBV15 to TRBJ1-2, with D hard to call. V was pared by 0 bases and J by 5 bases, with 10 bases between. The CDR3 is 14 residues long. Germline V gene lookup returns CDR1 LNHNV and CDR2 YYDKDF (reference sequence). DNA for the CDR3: TGTGCCACCAGCAGAGATCCTTCGGGTTATGGCTACACCTTC. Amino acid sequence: CATSRDPSGYGYTF.

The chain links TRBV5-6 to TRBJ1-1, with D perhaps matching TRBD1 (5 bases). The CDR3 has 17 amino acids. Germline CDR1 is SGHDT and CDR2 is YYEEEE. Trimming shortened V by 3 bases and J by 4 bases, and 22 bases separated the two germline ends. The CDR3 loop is CASSSLAGPSKGTEAFF. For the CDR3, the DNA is TGTGCCAGCAGCTCCCTGGCAGGGCCATCTAAGGGCACTGAAGCTTTCTTT.

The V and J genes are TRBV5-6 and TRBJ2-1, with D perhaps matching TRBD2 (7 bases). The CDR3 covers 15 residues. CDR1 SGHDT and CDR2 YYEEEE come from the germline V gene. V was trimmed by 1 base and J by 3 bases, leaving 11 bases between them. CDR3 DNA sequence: TGTGCCAGCAGCTTGACGGGGGGCTTCTACAATGAGCAGTTCTTC. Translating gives CASSLTGGFYNEQFF.

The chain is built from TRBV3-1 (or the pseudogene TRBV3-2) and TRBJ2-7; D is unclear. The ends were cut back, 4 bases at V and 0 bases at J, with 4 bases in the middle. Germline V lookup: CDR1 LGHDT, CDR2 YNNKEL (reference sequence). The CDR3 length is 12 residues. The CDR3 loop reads CASSLLSYEQYF. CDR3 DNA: TGTGCCAGCAGCCTTCTCTCCTACGAGCAGTACTTC.

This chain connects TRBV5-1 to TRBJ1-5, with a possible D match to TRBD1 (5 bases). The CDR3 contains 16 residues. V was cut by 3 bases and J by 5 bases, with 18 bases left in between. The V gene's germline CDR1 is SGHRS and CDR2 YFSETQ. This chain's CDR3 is CASSSLGRRGYQPQHF. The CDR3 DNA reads TGCGCCAGCAGCTCGCTGGGGAGGAGGGGCTATCAGCCCCAGCATTTT.

CDR3 sequence (DNA): TGTGCCAGCTTAAAGGGAGGACAGCCCCAGCATTTT. Residues: CASLKGGQPQHF. V and J are TRBV28 and TRBJ1-5; no firm D call. V was trimmed by 8 bases and J by 7 bases, leaving 12 bases between them. This CDR3 has 12 residues. CDR1 and CDR2 from the germline V gene are MDHEN and SYDVKM.

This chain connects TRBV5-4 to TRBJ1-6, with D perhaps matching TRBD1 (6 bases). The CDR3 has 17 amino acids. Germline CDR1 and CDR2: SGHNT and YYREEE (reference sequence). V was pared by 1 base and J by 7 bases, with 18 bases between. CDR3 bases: TGTGCCAGCAGCTTGTACTCGGGGGGGCAGGGGAATTCACCCCTCCACTTT. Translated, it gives CASSLYSGGQGNSPLHF.

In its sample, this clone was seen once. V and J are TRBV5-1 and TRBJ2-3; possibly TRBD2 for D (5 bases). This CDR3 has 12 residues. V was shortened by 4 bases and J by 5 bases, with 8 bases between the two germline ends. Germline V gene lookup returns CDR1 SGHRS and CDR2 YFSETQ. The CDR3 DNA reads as TGCGCCAGCAGCACCGCGGGAGATACGCAGTATTTT. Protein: CASSTAGDTQYF.

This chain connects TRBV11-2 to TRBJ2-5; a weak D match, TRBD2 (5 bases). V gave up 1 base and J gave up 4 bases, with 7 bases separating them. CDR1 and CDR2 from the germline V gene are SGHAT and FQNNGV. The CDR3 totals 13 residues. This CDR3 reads CASSLGGRETQYF. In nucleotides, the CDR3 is TGTGCCAGCAGCTTAGGAGGGAGAGAGACCCAGTACTTC.

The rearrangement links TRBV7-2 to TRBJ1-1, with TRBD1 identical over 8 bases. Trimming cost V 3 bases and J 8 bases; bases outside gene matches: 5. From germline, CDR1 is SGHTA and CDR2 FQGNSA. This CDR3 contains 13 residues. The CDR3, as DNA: TGTGCCAGCAGCTTGGACAGGGAGGTAGAAGCTTTCTTT. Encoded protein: CASSLDREVEAFF.

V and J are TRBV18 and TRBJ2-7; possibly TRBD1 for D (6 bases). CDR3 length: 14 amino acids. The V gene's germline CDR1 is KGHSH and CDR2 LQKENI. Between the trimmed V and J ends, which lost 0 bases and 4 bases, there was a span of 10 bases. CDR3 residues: CASSPPSRGYEQYF. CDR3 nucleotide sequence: TGTGCCAGCTCACCACCGAGCAGGGGTTACGAGCAGTACTTC.

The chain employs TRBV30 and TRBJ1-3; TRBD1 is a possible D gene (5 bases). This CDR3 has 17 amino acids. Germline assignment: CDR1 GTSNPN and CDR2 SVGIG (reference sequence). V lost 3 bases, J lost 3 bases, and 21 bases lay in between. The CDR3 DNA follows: TGTGCCTGGAGGGGACTTCACCCAGTGGAGAATGGAAACACCATATATTTT. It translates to CAWRGLHPVENGNTIYF.

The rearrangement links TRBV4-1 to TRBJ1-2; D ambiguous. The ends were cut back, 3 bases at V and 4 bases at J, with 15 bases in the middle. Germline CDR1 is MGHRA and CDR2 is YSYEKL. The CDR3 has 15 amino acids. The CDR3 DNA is TGCGCCAGCAGCCAGACCACGGAGGGAGGCTATGGCTACACCTTC. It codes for CASSQTTEGGYGYTF.